This T cell receptor (beta chain) was obtained from a study of T-cell reconstitution after alpha-beta-depleted transplantation in children. The table lists this clonotype with a count of one. A much larger clone differs from this one at a single base, so this may be a read error. Unique molecular identifiers were incorporated during preparation of the TCRbeta library. TCRdb recomputed calls from the PCR reads with MiXCR, one row per CDR3 protein. The table has about 640,000 distinct CDR3 sequences, 15% to 20% seen once. This CDR3 spans 15 amino acids. Germline CDR1 MNHEY, CDR2 SVGAGI. V and J are TRBV6-5 and TRBJ2-6; D is ambiguous. The clonotype comes from a human donor who donated a stem cell graft to a child with acute myeloid leukemia. The specimen was PBMCs from the stem cell graft donor, collected from the stem cell graft. The DNA for the CDR3 is TGTGCCACCAGTTACTCGAACCGGGGGGCCAACGTCCTGACTTTC. Its protein is CATSYSNRGANVLTF.